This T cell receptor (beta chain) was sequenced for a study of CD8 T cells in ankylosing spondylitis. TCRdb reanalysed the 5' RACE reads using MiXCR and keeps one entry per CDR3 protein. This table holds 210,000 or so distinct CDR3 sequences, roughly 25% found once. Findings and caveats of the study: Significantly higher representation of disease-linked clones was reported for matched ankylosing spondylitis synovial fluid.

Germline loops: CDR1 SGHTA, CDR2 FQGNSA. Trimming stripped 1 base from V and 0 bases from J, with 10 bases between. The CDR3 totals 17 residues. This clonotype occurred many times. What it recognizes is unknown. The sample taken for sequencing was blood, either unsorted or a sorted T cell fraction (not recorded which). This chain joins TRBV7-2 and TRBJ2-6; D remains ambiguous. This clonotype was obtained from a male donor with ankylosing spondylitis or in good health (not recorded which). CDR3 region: CASSLVGSGSGANVLTF. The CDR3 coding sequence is TGTGCCAGCAGCTTAGTAGGTTCGGGCTCTGGGGCCAACGTCCTGACTTTC.